This TCR beta chain was profiled in a study of blood T cell repertoires in COVID-19. At the level of the study: From T cells, B-cell-depleted T cells, or PBMCs came the material, which was cDNA or gDNA.

Here immunoSEQ multiplex PCR was the method, and the copy in TCRdb shows in-frame clones only, minus some. Among about 130,000 clones listed, around 86% were seen once. Unmatched junction bases numbered 4, after V lost 6 bases and J lost 5 bases. Germline V gene data show CDR1 as MGHDK and CDR2 as SYGVNS. CDR3 length: 13 residues. The TCR originated in a man in his forties with active or convalescent COVID-19. V and J are TRBV25-1 and TRBJ2-1, with 7 bases matching TRBD2. The sample comprised peripheral blood. This CDR3 is CASRRGDDNEQFF. CDR3 bases: TGTGCCAGCAGACGGGGGGACGACAATGAGCAGTTCTTC.